The rows below give T cell receptor beta chains drawn from one sample of a study of T-cell reconstitution after alpha-beta-depleted transplantation in children. TCRdb recomputed calls from the PCR reads with MiXCR, one row per CDR3 protein. The sample lists about 980,000 distinct CDR3 sequences, around 30% occurring once. This material consisted of PBMCs, mostly from graft donor cells, taken 360 days after TCRalphabeta/CD19-depleted stem cell transplant. The origin of the receptors is a boy less than two years old who had a stem cell transplant for SCID, so the T cells may come from the graft donor. CDR3s include the opening cysteine and the closing phenylalanine or tryptophan. Clone size appears in some rows only: once, few, many, or a class for an expanded clone.

clone_size j_call v_call cdr3_length cdr3_aa
- TRBJ2-3 TRBV10-3 17 CAISDMIGGGGTDTQYF
- TRBJ1-2 TRBV20-1 14 CSALYTGGTYGYTF
many TRBJ2-3 TRBV28 15 CASSQAGSLSDTQYF
few TRBJ2-5 TRBV5-1 14 CASSLDGAQETQYF
few TRBJ2-6 TRBV3-1 16 CASSFTGVSGANVLTF
- TRBJ2-5 TRBV2 14 CASSAEGEAVTQYF
- TRBJ1-6 TRBV29-1 15 CTSIRTGRRGSPLHF
once TRBJ2-1 TRBV5-1 14 CASSFSRAGNEQFF
few TRBJ2-7 TRBV5-6 16 CASSRTGQERPYEQYF
- TRBJ1-5 TRBV20-1 15 CSASPKLHQSQPQHF
few TRBJ1-2 TRBV27 16 CASRDSGTGANYGYTF
many TRBJ2-7 TRBV6-6 12 CASSWGAYEQYF
- TRBJ2-3 TRBV29-1 15 CSVEDGRGSTDTQYF
few TRBJ2-2 TRBV12-3/TRBV12-4 12 CASSGSTGELFF
- TRBJ1-6 TRBV6-1 15 CASSTPQARDSPLHF
- TRBJ2-5 TRBV6-2/TRBV6-3 17 CASSYGLAGPQQETQYF
- TRBJ1-1 TRBV30 12 CAWRTDLLEAFF
few TRBJ2-1 TRBV29-1 13 CSVSRGNYNEQFF
- TRBJ2-5 TRBV7-3 14 CASSLGGYGETQYF
- TRBJ2-1 TRBV5-5 15 CASSLAGGYYNEQFF
- TRBJ1-3 TRBV2 17 CASSGNRAFPSGNTIYF
- TRBJ2-1 TRBV21-1 15 CASSRPDSYNNEQFF
- TRBJ2-2 TRBV5-1 17 CASSLLVLTPNTGELFF
- TRBJ2-1 TRBV5-6 17 CASSFRTSGGRGNEQFF
- TRBJ2-1 TRBV7-9 15 CASSADRGGYNEQFF
few TRBJ1-2 TRBV27 16 CASRRTGSRRNYGYTF
few TRBJ1-1 TRBV5-1 14 CASSFGAADTEAFF
- TRBJ2-1 TRBV29-1 14 CSVTRPISYNEQFF
- TRBJ1-1 TRBV12-3/TRBV12-4 16 CASSLQGVKAGTEAFF
- TRBJ1-5 TRBV12-3/TRBV12-4 13 CASRQYSNQPQHF
many TRBJ2-2 TRBV7-9 17 CASSFSSGGQNTGELFF
many TRBJ2-7 TRBV6-5 15 CASSVLWTGNYEQYF
- TRBJ1-1 TRBV20-1 13 CSARKGANTEAFF
once TRBJ2-1 TRBV6-2/TRBV6-3 13 CASSYLSHNEQFF
- TRBJ1-4 TRBV5-1 15 CASSLEIAAPEKLFF
once TRBJ2-5 TRBV2 18 CASSDIRVLAGYAETQYF
- TRBJ2-2 TRBV5-1 15 CASSSARLAAGELFF
- TRBJ2-1 TRBV14 16 CASSQKTYLFYNEQFF
- TRBJ2-5 TRBV7-3 15 CASSIISGGQETQYF
few TRBJ2-7 TRBV10-2 16 CASSEWGQGGSYEQYF
- TRBJ2-5 TRBV19 15 CASSLGPGPAETQYF
- TRBJ1-2 TRBV7-2 16 CASSLGWGQVIYGYTF
- TRBJ2-6 TRBV18 17 CASSSLGTNPGANVLTF